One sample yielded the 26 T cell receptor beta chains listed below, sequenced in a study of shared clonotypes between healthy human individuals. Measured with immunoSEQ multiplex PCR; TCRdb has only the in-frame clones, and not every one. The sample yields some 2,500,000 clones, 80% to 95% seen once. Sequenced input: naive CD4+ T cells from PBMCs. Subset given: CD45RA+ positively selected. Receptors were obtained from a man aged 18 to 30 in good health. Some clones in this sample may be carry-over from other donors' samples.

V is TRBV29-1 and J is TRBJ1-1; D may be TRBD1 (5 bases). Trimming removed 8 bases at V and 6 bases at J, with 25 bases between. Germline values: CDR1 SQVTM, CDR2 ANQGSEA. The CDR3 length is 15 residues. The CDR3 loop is CSLTLRGAGGPEAFF. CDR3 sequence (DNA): TGCAGCCTAACGCTTCGTGGGGCAGGAGGCCCTGAAGCTTTCTTT.

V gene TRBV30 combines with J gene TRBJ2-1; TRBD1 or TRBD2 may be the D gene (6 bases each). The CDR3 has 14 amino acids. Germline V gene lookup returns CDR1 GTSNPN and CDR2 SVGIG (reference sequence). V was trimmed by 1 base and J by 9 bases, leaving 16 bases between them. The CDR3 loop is CAWSEKGGLLEQFF. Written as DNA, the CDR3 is TGTGCCTGGAGTGAAAAGGGGGGCCTTCTTGAGCAGTTCTTC.

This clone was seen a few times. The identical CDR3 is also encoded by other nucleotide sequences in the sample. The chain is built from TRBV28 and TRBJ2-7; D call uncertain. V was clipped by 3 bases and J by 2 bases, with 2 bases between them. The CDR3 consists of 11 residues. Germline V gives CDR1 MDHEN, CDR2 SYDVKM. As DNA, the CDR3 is TGTGCCAGCAGTTTGACCTACGAGCAGTACTTC. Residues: CASSLTYEQYF.

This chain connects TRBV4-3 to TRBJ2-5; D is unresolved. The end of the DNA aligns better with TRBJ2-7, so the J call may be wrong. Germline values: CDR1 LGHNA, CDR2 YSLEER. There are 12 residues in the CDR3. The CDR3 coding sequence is TGCGCCAGCAGCCAAGTGGGGTACGAGCAGTACTTC. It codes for CASSQVGYEQYF.

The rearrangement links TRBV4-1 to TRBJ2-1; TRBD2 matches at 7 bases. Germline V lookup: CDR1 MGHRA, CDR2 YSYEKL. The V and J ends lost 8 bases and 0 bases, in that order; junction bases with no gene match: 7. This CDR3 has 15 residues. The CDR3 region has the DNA TGCGCCAGCTCCCCTCGGGAGGACTCCTACAATGAGCAGTTCTTC. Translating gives CASSPREDSYNEQFF.

The CDR3 DNA sequence: TGTGCCAGCAGTCCCCCGACAGGGGGCAAAGAGCAGTACTTC. Residues: CASSPPTGGKEQYF. The genes are TRBV28 and TRBJ2-7, with 10 positions matching TRBD1. Trimming removed 5 bases from V and 7 bases from J; junction bases left unmatched: 8. This CDR3 has 14 residues. From germline, CDR1 is MDHEN and CDR2 SYDVKM.

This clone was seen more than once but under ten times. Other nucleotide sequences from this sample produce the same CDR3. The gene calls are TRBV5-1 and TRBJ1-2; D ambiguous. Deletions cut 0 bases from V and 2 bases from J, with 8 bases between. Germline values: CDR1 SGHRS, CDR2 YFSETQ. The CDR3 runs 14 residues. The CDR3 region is CASSLGPGNYGYTF. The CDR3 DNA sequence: TGCGCCAGCAGCTTGGGCCCGGGGAACTATGGCTACACCTTC.

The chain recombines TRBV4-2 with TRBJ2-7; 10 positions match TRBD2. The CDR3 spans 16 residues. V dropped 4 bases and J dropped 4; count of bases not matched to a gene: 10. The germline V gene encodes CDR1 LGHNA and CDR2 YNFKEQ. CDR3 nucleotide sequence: TGTGCCAGCAGCCGGAATGCCGGGACTAGCGCGTACGAGCAGTACTTC. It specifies CASSRNAGTSAYEQYF.

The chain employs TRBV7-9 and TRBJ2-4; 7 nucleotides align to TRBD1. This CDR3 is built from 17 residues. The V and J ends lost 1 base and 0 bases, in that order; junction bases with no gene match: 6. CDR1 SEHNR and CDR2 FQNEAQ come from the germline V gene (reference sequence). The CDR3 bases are TGTGCCAGCAGCTTAGTCCTGGGACAGCTAGCCAAAAACATTCAGTACTTC. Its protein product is CASSLVLGQLAKNIQYF. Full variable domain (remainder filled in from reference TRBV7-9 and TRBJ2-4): DTGVSQNPRHKITKRGQNVTFRCDPISEHNRLYWYRQTLGQGPEFLTYFQNEAQLEKSRLLSDRFSAERPKGSFSTLEIQRTEQGDSAMYLCASSLVLGQLAKNIQYFGAGTRLSVL.

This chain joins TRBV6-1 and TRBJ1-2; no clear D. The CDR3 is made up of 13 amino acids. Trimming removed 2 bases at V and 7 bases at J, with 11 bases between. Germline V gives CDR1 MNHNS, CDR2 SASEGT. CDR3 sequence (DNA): TGTGCCAGCAGTGAAACAACTGCCCTTGGCTACACCTTC. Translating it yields CASSETTALGYTF.

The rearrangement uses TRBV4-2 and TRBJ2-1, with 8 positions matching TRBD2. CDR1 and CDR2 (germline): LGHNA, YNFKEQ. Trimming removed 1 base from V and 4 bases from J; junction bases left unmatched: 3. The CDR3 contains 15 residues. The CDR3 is CASSQAGGEYNEQFF. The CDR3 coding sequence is TGTGCCAGCAGCCAAGCGGGGGGGGAATACAATGAGCAGTTCTTC.

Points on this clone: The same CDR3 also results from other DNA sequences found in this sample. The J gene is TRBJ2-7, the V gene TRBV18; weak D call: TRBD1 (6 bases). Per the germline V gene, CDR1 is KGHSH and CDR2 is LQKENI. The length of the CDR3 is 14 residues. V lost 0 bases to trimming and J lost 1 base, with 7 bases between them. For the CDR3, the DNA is TGTGCCAGCTCACCACCGACAGGATCCTACGAGCAGTACTTC. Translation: CASSPPTGSYEQYF.

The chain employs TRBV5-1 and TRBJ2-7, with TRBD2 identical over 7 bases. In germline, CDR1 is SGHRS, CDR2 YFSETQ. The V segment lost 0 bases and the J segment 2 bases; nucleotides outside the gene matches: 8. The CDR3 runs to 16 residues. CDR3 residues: CASSLASSGDAYEQYF. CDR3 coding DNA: TGCGCCAGCAGCTTGGCGTCTAGCGGAGATGCCTACGAGCAGTACTTC.

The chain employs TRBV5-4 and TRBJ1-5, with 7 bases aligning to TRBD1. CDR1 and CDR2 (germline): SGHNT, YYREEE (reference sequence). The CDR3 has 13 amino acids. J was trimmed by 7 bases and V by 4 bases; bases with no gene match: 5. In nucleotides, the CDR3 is TGTGCCAGCAGCCATGGACAGGCCCAGCCCCAGCATTTT. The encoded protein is CASSHGQAQPQHF.

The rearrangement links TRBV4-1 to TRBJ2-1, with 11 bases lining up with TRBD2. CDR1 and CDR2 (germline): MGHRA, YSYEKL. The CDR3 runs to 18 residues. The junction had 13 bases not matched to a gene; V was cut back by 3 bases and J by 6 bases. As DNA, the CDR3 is TGCGCCAGCAGCCAGAGGCCCTCCGGGACTAGCGGTTCCAATGAGCAGTTCTTC. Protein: CASSQRPSGTSGSNEQFF.

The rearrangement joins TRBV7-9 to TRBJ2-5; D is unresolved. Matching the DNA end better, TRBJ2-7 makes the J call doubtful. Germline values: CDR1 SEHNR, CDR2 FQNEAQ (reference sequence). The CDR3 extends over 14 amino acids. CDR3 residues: CASSPDTHLGEQYF. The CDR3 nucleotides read TGTGCCAGCAGCCCAGACACCCACCTAGGCGAGCAGTACTTC.

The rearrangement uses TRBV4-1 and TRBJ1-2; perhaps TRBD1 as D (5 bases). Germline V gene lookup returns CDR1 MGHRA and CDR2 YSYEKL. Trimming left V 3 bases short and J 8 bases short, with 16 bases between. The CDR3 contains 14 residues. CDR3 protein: CASSHTDYRDGYTF. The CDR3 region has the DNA TGCGCCAGCAGCCATACGGATTACCGGGACGGCTACACCTTC.

The CDR3 region has the DNA TGTGCCAGCAGCCCGTGGGGGTCTGCAACTAATGAAAAACTGTTTTTT. Encoded protein: CASSPWGSATNEKLFF. This chain joins TRBV7-9 and TRBJ1-4; D is possibly TRBD1 (5 bases). With 5 bases removed from V and 0 bases from J, the gap between germline ends came to 13 bases. The CDR3 length is 16 residues. Germline CDR1 SEHNR, CDR2 FQNEAQ (reference sequence). Full variable domain (outside the CDR3, taken from reference TRBV7-9 and TRBJ1-4): DTGVSQNPRHKITKRGQNVTFRCDPISEHNRLYWYRQTLGQGPEFLTYFQNEAQLEKSRLLSDRFSAERPKGSFSTLEIQRTEQGDSAMYLCASSPWGSATNEKLFFGSGTQLSVL.

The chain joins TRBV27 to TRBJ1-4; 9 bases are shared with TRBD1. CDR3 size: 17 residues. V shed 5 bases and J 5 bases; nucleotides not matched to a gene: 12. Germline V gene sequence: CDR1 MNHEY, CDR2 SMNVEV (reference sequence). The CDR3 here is CASSSRDRVFSNEKLFF. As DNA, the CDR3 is TGTGCCAGCAGTAGCCGGGACAGGGTTTTTTCGAATGAAAAACTGTTTTTT.

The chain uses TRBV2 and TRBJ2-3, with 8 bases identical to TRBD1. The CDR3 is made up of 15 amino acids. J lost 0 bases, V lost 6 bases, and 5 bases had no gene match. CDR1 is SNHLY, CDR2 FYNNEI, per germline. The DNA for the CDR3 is TGTGCCAGCAGCCAGGACAGGGCTAGCACAGATACGCAGTATTTT. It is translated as CASSQDRASTDTQYF.

This CDR3 reads CASSPGTISTDTQYF. The CDR3 DNA is TGCGCCAGCAGCCCCGGGACAATTAGCACAGATACGCAGTATTTT. The chain combines TRBV5-1 with TRBJ2-3; perhaps TRBD1 as D (6 bases). There are 15 residues in the CDR3. Trimming left V 4 bases short and J 0 bases short, with 12 bases between. Germline V gene lookup returns CDR1 SGHRS and CDR2 YFSETQ.

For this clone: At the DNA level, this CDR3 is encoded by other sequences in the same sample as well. This CDR3 reads CASSDPGSSYEQYF. The CDR3, as DNA: TGTGCCAGCAGTGACCCCGGGTCCTCCTACGAGCAGTACTTC. V and J are TRBV25-1 and TRBJ2-7; D gene ambiguous. The CDR3 is made up of 14 amino acids. CDR1 and CDR2 (germline): MGHDK, SYGVNS. V lost 3 bases, J lost 0 bases, and 9 bases lay in between.

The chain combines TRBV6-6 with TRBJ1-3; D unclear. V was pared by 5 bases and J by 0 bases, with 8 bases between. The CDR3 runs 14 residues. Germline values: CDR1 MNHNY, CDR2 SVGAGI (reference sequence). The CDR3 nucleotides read TGTGCCAGCAGTGCTCCGGGCTCTGGAAACACCATATATTTT. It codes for CASSAPGSGNTIYF.

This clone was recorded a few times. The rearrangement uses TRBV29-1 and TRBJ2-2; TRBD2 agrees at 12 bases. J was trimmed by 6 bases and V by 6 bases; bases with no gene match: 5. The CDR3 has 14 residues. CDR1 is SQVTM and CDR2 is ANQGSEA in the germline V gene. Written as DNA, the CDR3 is TGCAGCGTCAAGACTAGCGGGAGCCCCGGGGAGCTGTTTTTT. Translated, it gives CSVKTSGSPGELFF.

The CDR3 DNA follows: TGTGCCAGTAGTATAGACACGTACACCGGGGAGCTGTTTTTT. Its protein is CASSIDTYTGELFF. V gene TRBV19 combines with J gene TRBJ2-2; D not certain. Germline V CDR1 and CDR2: LNHDA, SQIVND (reference sequence). Trimming pared 0 bases from V and 3 bases from J, leaving 5 bases between. The CDR3 loop spans 14 amino acids.

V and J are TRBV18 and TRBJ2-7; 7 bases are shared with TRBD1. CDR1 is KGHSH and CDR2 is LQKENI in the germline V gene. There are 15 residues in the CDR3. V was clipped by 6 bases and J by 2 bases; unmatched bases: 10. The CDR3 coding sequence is TGTGCCAGCTCCCTTGGGACAGCACTCACCTACGAGCAGTACTTC. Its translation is CASSLGTALTYEQYF. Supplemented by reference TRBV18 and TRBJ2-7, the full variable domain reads NAGVMQNPRHLVRRRGQEARLRCSPMKGHSHVYWYRQLPEEGLKFMVYLQKENIIDESGMPKERFSAEFPKEGPSILRIQQVVRGDSAAYFCASSLGTALTYEQYFGPGTRLTVT.